The rows below give T cell receptor beta chains drawn from one sample of a study of blood T cell repertoires in COVID-19. Clones were sequenced by immunoSEQ multiplex PCR, and TCRdb holds only the in-frame ones, with some missing. The sample lists about 360,000 clones, more than 70% occurring once. Sequencing was carried out using peripheral blood. The source is a man younger than 40 with active or convalescent COVID-19. The CDR3 runs from the conserved cysteine through the conserved F or W. A D gene is named only where the DNA matches it firmly.

d_gene	v_gene	j_gene	CDR3nt	CDR3aa
.	TRBV19	TRBJ2-5	TGTGCCAGTAGTAGCCGGGACGGGGGTTGGAAGACCCAGTACTTC	CASSSRDGGWKTQYF
.	TRBV4-1	TRBJ1-5	TGCGCCAGCAGCCCCGGGGGGGTAGGGGTTGATCAGCCCCAGCATTTT	CASSPGGVGVDQPQHF
TRBD1	TRBV19	TRBJ1-2	TGTGCCAGTAGTATGACCAGGGGGCCCTATGGCTACACCTTC	CASSMTRGPYGYTF
TRBD2	TRBV19	TRBJ2-1	TGTGCCAGTGGCGCTAGCGGGGGGGTGAGGCAGTTCTTC	CASGASGGVRQFF
.	TRBV7-9	TRBJ1-1	TGTGCCAGCAGCCTTAGAGGCCGACGAGACACTGAAGCTTTCTTT	CASSLRGRRDTEAFF
.	TRBV7-2	TRBJ1-4	TGTGCCAGCAGCTTAACGGGGGGGAGTGAAAAACTGTTTTTT	CASSLTGGSEKLFF
.	TRBV7-2	TRBJ1-2	TGTGCCAGCAGCCTTCGGTCCCCCTCGGGGGGCTACACCTTC	CASSLRSPSGGYTF
.	TRBV4-1	TRBJ2-7	TGCGCCAGCAGCCAGGGGGCCCCAGGGACCTACGAGCAGTACTTC	CASSQGAPGTYEQYF
TRBD1	TRBV5-4	TRBJ2-5	TGTGCCAGCAGCTTGGCCGGGCAGGGGGCGGGTGAGACCCAGTACTTC	CASSLAGQGAGETQYF
.	TRBV29-1	TRBJ1-5	TGCAGCGTTGGTCTAGGCGTCGGGCAGCCCCAGCATTTT	CSVGLGVGQPQHF
TRBD1	TRBV27	TRBJ1-5	TGTGCCAGCAGTTTTAGGGGGGACAGGGGGCAGCCCCAGCATTTT	CASSFRGDRGQPQHF
TRBD2	TRBV28	TRBJ2-1	TGTGCCAGCAGCCGCTTGGGTCTAGCGGGAGCTAGCTCCTACAATGAGCAGTTCTTC	CASSRLGLAGASSYNEQFF
.	TRBV3-1/TRBV3-2	TRBJ2-5	TGTGCCAGCAGCTTTGGGGGGACGAAAGGGCAAGAGACCCAGTACTTC	CASSFGGTKGQETQYF
TRBD1	TRBV7-2	TRBJ1-5	TGTGCCAGCAGCCTATATGGCCCTAGGACAGGAGGGCCGATGCCCCAGCATTTT	CASSLYGPRTGGPMPQHF
TRBD2	TRBV19	TRBJ2-5	TGTGCCAGTAGTATCAGCGGGGGTATAGAGACCCAGTACTTC	CASSISGGIETQYF
.	TRBV23-1	TRBJ2-7	TGCGCCAGCAGCGGGGGGCCCCACGAGCAGTACTTC	CASSGGPHEQYF
TRBD1	TRBV7-3	TRBJ2-6	TGTGCCAGCAGCTTAGCCGGGACAGGGGGCCCTGGGGCCAACGTCCTGACTTTC	CASSLAGTGGPGANVLTF
.	TRBV7-7	TRBJ2-2	TGTGCCAGCAGCCCAGCCCCGGAGGGCACCGGGGAGCTGTTTTTT	CASSPAPEGTGELFF